Only one count was recorded for the clone carrying this TCR beta chain. Its antigen is currently unknown. In the PCR, 60 Vbeta and 13 Jbeta primers were used. TCRdb's table, derived via immunoSEQ multiplex PCR, lists solely in-frame clones and lacks some. The table has about 170,000 clones, more than 80% seen once. This sample was included in a study of cytomegalovirus exposure and HLA in healthy donors. Background on the study: Ancestry clustering placed 81% of more than 350 genotyped donors in the Caucasian-associated cluster.

Regarding the study as a whole: With later analysis, a missense DCLRE1C variant became linked to TCR beta V- and J-gene trimming.

Sequences were obtained from PBMCs. This clonotype was obtained from a woman aged 18-29 years in good health and CMV-seronegative.

CDR3 region: CASSAHNEQFF. In DNA, the CDR3 is TGTGCCAGCAGCGCGCACAATGAGCAGTTCTTC. The rearrangement joins TRBV11-2 to TRBJ2-1, with D hard to call. The germline gives CDR1 SGHAT, CDR2 FQNNGV. The germline V and J ends were trimmed by 5 bases and 5 bases, with 4 bases remaining between them. CDR3 length: 11 residues. The full variable domain, rest sourced from reference TRBV11-2 and TRBJ2-1, is EAGVAQSPRYKIIEKRQSVAFWCNPISGHATLYWYQQILGQGPKLLIQFQNNGVVDDSQLPKDRFSAERLKGVDSTLKIQPAKLEDSAVYLCASSAHNEQFFGPGTRLTVL.